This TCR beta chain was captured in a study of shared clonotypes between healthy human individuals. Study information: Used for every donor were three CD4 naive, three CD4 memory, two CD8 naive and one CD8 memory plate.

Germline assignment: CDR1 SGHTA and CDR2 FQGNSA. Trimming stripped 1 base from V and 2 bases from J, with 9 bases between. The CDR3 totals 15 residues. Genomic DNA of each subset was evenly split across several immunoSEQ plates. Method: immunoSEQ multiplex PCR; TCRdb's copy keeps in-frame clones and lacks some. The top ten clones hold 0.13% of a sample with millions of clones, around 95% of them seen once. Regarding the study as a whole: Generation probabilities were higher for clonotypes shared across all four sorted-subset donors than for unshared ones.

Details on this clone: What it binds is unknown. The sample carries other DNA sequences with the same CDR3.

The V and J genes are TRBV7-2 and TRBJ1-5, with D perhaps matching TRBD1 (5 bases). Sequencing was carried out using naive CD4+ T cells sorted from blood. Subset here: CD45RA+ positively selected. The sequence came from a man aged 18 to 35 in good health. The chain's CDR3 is CASSLGPGGNQPQHF. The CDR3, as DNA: TGTGCCAGCAGCTTAGGGCCGGGGGGCAATCAGCCCCAGCATTTT.